The clone carrying this TCR beta chain was seen repeatedly, ten times or more. Its specificity is unknown. With a J-beta primer mix and a sample-barcoded 5' primer, a second PCR ran about 6 to 11 cycles. MiXCR, run by TCRdb on the 5' RACE reads, gives a single entry per CDR3 protein. The sample carries 1.5 million to 2 million distinct CDR3 sequences, 30% to 35% recorded once. These data come from a study of blood T cells in healthy people across ages. General observations from the study: With unsorted PBMCs, a conclusive comparison of naive versus antigen-experienced cells was not possible.

V lost 6 bases to trimming and J lost 7 bases, with 14 bases between them. CDR3 length: 12 residues. CDR1 and CDR2 (germline): DFQATT, SNEGSKA (reference sequence). The TCR was taken from a woman aged 25 to 39 in good health. What was sequenced was blood. The J gene is TRBJ2-3, the V gene TRBV20-1, with D hard to call. CDR3 region: CSARDLGYTQYF. CDR3 bases: TGCAGTGCGCGAGACCTGGGTTATACGCAGTATTTT.